Below, 2 T cell receptor beta chains from the same sample are listed, as sequenced in a study of T cell repertoires in cytomegalovirus infection. TCRdb passed the reads through MiXCR, listing each CDR3 protein once. In the table there are 300,000 to 400,000 distinct CDR3 sequences, roughly 29% of which are singletons. No antigens are known for them. Specimen: cultured PBMCs, collected from culture after CMV antigen stimulation. The origin of the receptors is a human donor in good health (CMV status not recorded). Some clones in this sample may be carry-over from other donors' samples.

In this sample, this clonotype turned up a few times. The chain couples TRBV28 to TRBJ1-1; a weak D match, TRBD1 (5 bases). The CDR3 totals 14 residues. Germline V gene sequence: CDR1 MDHEN, CDR2 SYDVKM. The V end was cut by 5 bases, the J end by 4 bases, with 14 bases between. CDR3 region: CASSPGPRITEAFF. CDR3 in DNA: TGTGCCAGCAGTCCGGGACCAAGGATCACTGAAGCTTTCTTT.

The chain combines TRBV15 with TRBJ2-1; no reliable D call. The CDR3 spans 13 residues. With 5 bases removed from V and 7 bases from J, the gap between germline ends came to 12 bases. The germline V gene has CDR1 LNHNV and CDR2 YYDKDF (reference sequence). The CDR3 sequence: CATSGRAWNEQFF. Written as DNA, the CDR3 is TGTGCCACCAGCGGAAGGGCGTGGAATGAGCAGTTCTTC.